The next 5 T cell receptor beta chains were all read from a single sample in a study of cytomegalovirus exposure and HLA in healthy donors. The PCR contained 60 Vbeta and 13 Jbeta primers. Profiling relied on immunoSEQ multiplex PCR, and the TCRdb table lists in-frame clones only, not all of them. The repertoire holds some 180,000 clones, with 83% as singletons. The sequencing sample was made of PBMCs. The receptors were gathered from a man aged 40-50 years in good health and CMV-seropositive.

The CDR3 DNA reads TGTGCCAGCAGCCCGGGACAGGGCCCCGGGCCCCAGCATTTT. This gives the protein CASSPGQGPGPQHF. The chain couples TRBV6-6 to TRBJ1-5; the match to TRBD1 covers 9 bases. The CDR3 is 14 amino acids. Unmatched junction bases numbered 9, after V lost 6 bases and J lost 9 bases. Germline V gene data show CDR1 as MNHNY and CDR2 as SVGAGI (reference sequence).

V and J are TRBV18 and TRBJ2-1; D may be TRBD2 (5 bases). CDR3 length: 11 amino acids. V lost 6 bases and J 9 bases, leaving 9 bases between the germline ends. The germline CDR1 and CDR2 sequences are KGHSH and LQKENI. DNA of the CDR3: TGTGCCAGCTCCCTGGACTCTGAGCAGTTCTTC. Residues: CASSLDSEQFF.

This clone has only a few counts. This rearrangement joins TRBV10-2 to TRBJ2-3, with D perhaps TRBD1 (5 bases). Per the germline V gene, CDR1 is WSHSY and CDR2 is SAAADI. The CDR3 extends over 13 amino acids. Trimming took off 4 bases at V and 2 bases at J, with 7 bases between the two ends. This CDR3 is CASSGQNTDTQYF. CDR3 sequence (DNA): TGCGCCAGCAGTGGACAGAACACAGATACGCAGTATTTT.

The chain has TRBV5-5 and TRBJ2-7, with D possibly matching TRBD2 (5 bases). CDR3 length equals 13 residues. Germline-derived CDR1 and CDR2 are SGHKS and YYEKEE (reference sequence). Trimming removed 0 bases at V and 7 bases at J, with 11 bases between. CDR3 protein: CASSLGGLREQYF. For the CDR3, the DNA is TGTGCCAGCAGCTTGGGCGGGTTGAGGGAGCAGTACTTC.

The chain links TRBV10-3 to TRBJ1-1; a weak D match, TRBD1 (6 bases). V gave up 6 bases and J gave up 0 bases, with 8 bases separating them. Germline V gene data show CDR1 as ENHRY and CDR2 as SYGVKD. The CDR3 runs to 13 residues. The CDR3 loop reads CAIRQGMNTEAFF. The CDR3 bases are TGTGCCATCAGACAGGGTATGAACACTGAAGCTTTCTTT.